The 26 T cell receptor beta chains in this list originate from one sample, sequenced in a study of T cells in localized non-small cell lung cancer. TCRdb's table, derived via immunoSEQ multiplex PCR, lists solely in-frame clones and lacks some. The sample contains roughly 2,400 clones, roughly 26% of which appear only once. This specimen consisted of lung tumor tissue, obtained before any cancer treatment. These receptors were collected from a male donor at least 60 years old with stage III squamous cell lung carcinoma.

The chain joins TRBV25-1 to TRBJ2-3; D is ambiguous. Germline V gene lookup returns CDR1 MGHDK and CDR2 SYGVNS. The length of the CDR3 is 17 residues. V lost 3 bases to trimming and J lost 0 bases, with 16 bases between them. For the CDR3, the DNA is TGTGCCAGCAGTGATGCACTCGGTGGGCCTAGCACAGATACGCAGTATTTT. Protein: CASSDALGGPSTDTQYF.

CDR3 DNA sequence: TGTGCCAGTAGGACAGAGTCGAACACTGAAGCTTTCTTT. This translates into CASRTESNTEAFF. The V gene is TRBV6-8, the J gene TRBJ1-1; a weak D match, TRBD1 (6 bases). This CDR3 contains 13 residues. Germline CDR1 MNHGY, CDR2 SAAAGT. Deletions cut 9 bases from V and 1 base from J, with 12 bases between.

This clone is large within its sample. CDR3 sequence: CASSPNRGWQFF. Written as DNA, the CDR3 is TGTGCCAGCAGTCCAAACAGGGGGTGGCAGTTCTTC. J is TRBJ2-1 and V is TRBV28; TRBD1 agrees at 8 bases. After removal of 5 bases from V and 12 bases from J, the junction contained 6 bases not matched to a gene. This CDR3 contains 12 residues. Per germline, CDR1 MDHEN and CDR2 SYDVKM.

The gene calls are TRBV11-3 and TRBJ2-7; 7 positions agree with TRBD2. V shed 3 bases, J shed 3 bases, and the junction held 5 bases outside the gene matches. Germline V gene sequence: CDR1 SGHNT, CDR2 YENEEA. The CDR3 is made up of 14 amino acids. The chain's CDR3 is CASSFKGGGYEQYF. The CDR3, as DNA: TGTGCCAGCAGCTTTAAAGGCGGGGGCTACGAGCAGTACTTC.

This clone turned up a few times. The gene calls are TRBV23-1 and TRBJ1-1; 7 bases agree with TRBD1. TRBV23-1 is an open reading frame whose function is uncertain. Unmatched junction bases numbered 8, after V lost 6 bases and J lost 7 bases. The CDR3 loop spans 13 amino acids. CDR3 residues: CASSNLGQVEAFF. CDR3 DNA: TGCGCCAGCAGCAACCTCGGACAGGTTGAAGCTTTCTTT.

V usage is TRBV4-1 and J usage is TRBJ2-3, with D unclear. V was pared by 4 bases and J by 0 bases, with 11 bases between. The CDR3 runs 15 residues. The germline CDR1 and CDR2 sequences are MGHRA and YSYEKL. CDR3 coding DNA: TGCGCCAGCAGCCTCTCGGAGTATAGCACAGATACGCAGTATTTT. As protein: CASSLSEYSTDTQYF.

By share, this clone ranks as medium-sized. CDR3 residues: CASSSGPFSYNEQFF. CDR3 DNA: TGTGCCAGCAGTTCGGGGCCCTTCTCCTACAATGAGCAGTTCTTC. The chain is built from TRBV6-8 and TRBJ2-1; either TRBD1 or TRBD2 may supply D (5 bases each). Per germline, CDR1 MNHGY and CDR2 SAAAGT. V gave up 4 bases and J gave up 0 bases, with 10 bases separating them. This CDR3 has 15 amino acids.

The rearrangement links TRBV18 to TRBJ1-1, with D tentatively TRBD1 (5 bases). Per the germline V gene, CDR1 is KGHSH and CDR2 is LQKENI. The CDR3 is 13 amino acids. Trimming shortened V by 4 bases and J by 0 bases, and 6 bases separated the two germline ends. CDR3 residues: CASSRDLNTEAFF. The CDR3 coding sequence is TGTGCCAGCTCACGGGACCTGAACACTGAAGCTTTCTTT.

J is TRBJ1-5 and V is TRBV19; tentative D call: TRBD1 (5 bases). Germline CDR1 and CDR2: LNHDA and SQIVND (reference sequence). V dropped 4 bases and J dropped 1 base, with 11 bases sitting between them. This CDR3 has 15 amino acids. The CDR3, as DNA: TGTGCCAGTAGTAAGGGGCTAGGGAGCAATCAGCCCCAGCATTTT. Its protein product is CASSKGLGSNQPQHF.

The rearrangement links TRBV27 to TRBJ1-5; 9 bases align to TRBD1. CDR3 length: 17 residues. Germline CDR1 and CDR2: MNHEY and SMNVEV (reference sequence). The V gene end was trimmed by 4 bases and the J gene end by 6 bases; junction bases not matched to a gene: 13. DNA for the CDR3: TGTGCCAGCAGTTCCCATCCGGGACAGGGTTTCGGTCAGCCCCAGCATTTT. Translating gives CASSSHPGQGFGQPQHF.

This clone is judged medium-sized. V is TRBV11-3 and J is TRBJ1-5; 8 bases map to TRBD1. V lost 5 bases and J lost 6; bases outside the gene matches: 9. This CDR3 is 15 amino acids long. Germline V CDR1 and CDR2: SGHNT, YENEEA. The CDR3 DNA is TGTGCCAGCAGCCCCTGGACAGGGAGGGGTCAGCCCCAGCATTTT. It specifies CASSPWTGRGQPQHF.

This clone came up once. This chain uses TRBV19 with TRBJ1-5; D is ambiguous. The CDR3 consists of 14 residues. Germline V gene data show CDR1 as LNHDA and CDR2 as SQIVND (reference sequence). V shed 0 bases and J shed 7 bases, with 10 bases lying between them. The CDR3: CASSIESGRQPQHF. The DNA of the CDR3 is TGTGCCAGTAGTATAGAATCAGGTCGGCAGCCCCAGCATTTT.

Only a few counts were recorded for this clone. The J gene is TRBJ1-4, the V gene TRBV11-3, with D tentatively TRBD1 (5 bases). Germline CDR1 is SGHNT and CDR2 is YENEEA. The CDR3 runs to 15 residues. Trimming took off 2 bases at V and 3 bases at J, with 10 bases between the two ends. CDR3 residues: CASSLQGGPNEKLFF. CDR3 nucleotides: TGTGCCAGCAGCTTACAGGGTGGGCCTAATGAAAAACTGTTTTTT.

Within the sample, this clone is medium-sized. CDR3: CASSPEGEEETQYF. In DNA form, the CDR3 reads TGTGCCAGCAGCCCCGAGGGAGAGGAAGAGACCCAGTACTTC. The chain couples TRBV9 to TRBJ2-5; tentative D call: TRBD2 (5 bases). The CDR3 spans 14 residues. Trimming stripped 4 bases from V and 3 bases from J, with 13 bases between. From germline, CDR1 is SGDLS and CDR2 YYNGEE.

This chain links TRBV30 with TRBJ1-5; no firm D call. The length of the CDR3 is 12 residues. V was trimmed by 1 base and J by 5 bases, leaving 6 bases between them. The germline V gene encodes CDR1 GTSNPN and CDR2 SVGIG (reference sequence). CDR3 protein: CAWSGNDQPQHF. CDR3 coding DNA: TGTGCCTGGAGTGGAAATGATCAGCCCCAGCATTTT.

The sample holds a few counts of this clone. The J gene is TRBJ2-3, the V gene TRBV9; TRBD2 aligns across 7 bases. Losses at the gene ends were 4 bases for V and 3 bases for J; bases not matched to a gene: 14. In germline, CDR1 is SGDLS, CDR2 YYNGEE. This CDR3 is built from 17 residues. CDR3 residues: CASSSPLLRRETDTQYF. The CDR3 DNA follows: TGTGCCAGCAGCTCCCCCCTCCTTAGGCGGGAGACAGATACGCAGTATTTT.

A few counts support this clone. The chain carries TRBV6-8 and TRBJ1-2, with TRBD1 as a possible D gene (5 bases). Germline CDR1 and CDR2: MNHGY and SAAAGT. The CDR3 has 14 amino acids. The V end lost 5 bases, the J end lost 0 bases, and 10 bases lay between the germline ends. CDR3 nucleotides: TGTGCCAGCAGTGGTACAGGTTCTAACTATGGCTACACCTTC. It specifies CASSGTGSNYGYTF.

A few counts support this clone. At one end, the junction sequence differs from germline, possibly due to a read error. The chain uses TRBV11-3 and TRBJ1-3; 9 positions agree with TRBD1. Germline lookup yields CDR1 SGHNT and CDR2 YENEEA. CDR3 length: 15 residues. The CDR3 loop is CASSLAETGGSTIYF. The CDR3 DNA sequence: TGTGCCAGCAGCTTGGCGGAGACAGGGGGAAGCACCATATATTTT.

The table lists this clone with a few counts. This chain uses TRBV6-8 with TRBJ2-5, with 9 bases aligning to TRBD2. CDR3 size: 14 residues. Trimming removed 2 bases from V and 9 bases from J; junction bases left unmatched: 7. Per the germline V gene, CDR1 is MNHGY and CDR2 is SAAAGT. CDR3 region: CASSYGREGRAQYF. The CDR3 DNA sequence: TGTGCCAGCAGTTACGGGCGGGAGGGCCGCGCCCAGTACTTC.

This clone was seen once. The V gene is TRBV5-1, the J gene TRBJ1-3; no reliable D call. Germline assignment: CDR1 SGHRS and CDR2 YFSETQ. CDR3 length equals 14 residues. The V end was cut by 4 bases, the J end by 0 bases, with 8 bases between. CDR3 DNA: TGCGCCAGCAGCCCGGCGAGCTCTGGAAACACCATATATTTT. Translated, it gives CASSPASSGNTIYF.

This clone came up a few times. This chain uses TRBV6-8 with TRBJ1-5; no clear D gene. The germline V gene has CDR1 MNHGY and CDR2 SAAAGT. Trimming shortened V by 0 bases and J by 6 bases, and 6 bases separated the two germline ends. There are 13 residues in the CDR3. CDR3 DNA: TGTGCCAGCAGTTACTCGCGGGGTCAGCCCCAGCATTTT. This translates into CASSYSRGQPQHF.

V usage is TRBV6-8 and J usage is TRBJ2-2; the match to TRBD1 covers 8 bases. Per germline, CDR1 MNHGY and CDR2 SAAAGT. This CDR3 has 19 amino acids. V gave up 10 bases and J gave up 5 bases; unmatched junction bases: 24. CDR3 loop: CAIRETGTGPQGRTGELFF. DNA for the CDR3: TGTGCCATCAGGGAGACCGGGACAGGCCCCCAGGGGAGGACCGGGGAGCTGTTTTTT.

The chain links TRBV28 to TRBJ1-5; 8 bases align to TRBD1. CDR1 MDHEN and CDR2 SYDVKM come from the germline V gene. This CDR3 has 15 residues. The V segment lost 4 bases and the J segment 2 bases; nucleotides outside the gene matches: 4. The CDR3 region is CASSYGQGGNQPQHF. The CDR3 DNA sequence: TGTGCCAGCAGTTACGGACAGGGTGGCAATCAGCCCCAGCATTTT. Filled out from reference TRBV28 and TRBJ1-5, the complete variable domain reads DVKVTQSSRYLVKRTGEKVFLECVQDMDHENMFWYRQDPGLGLRLIYFSYDVKMKEKGDIPEGYSVSREKKERFSLILESASTNQTSMYLCASSYGQGGNQPQHFGDGTRLSIL.

The chain joins TRBV19 to TRBJ2-3; 8 nucleotides line up with TRBD2. Trimming cost V 7 bases and J 5 bases; bases outside gene matches: 14. The V gene's germline CDR1 is LNHDA and CDR2 SQIVND (reference sequence). The length of the CDR3 is 16 residues. The CDR3 nucleotides read TGTGCCAGTACAGACCATAGCGGGAAGGTGGGAGATACGCAGTATTTT. Residues: CASTDHSGKVGDTQYF.

In this sample, this clone turned up a few times. The chain combines TRBV29-1 with TRBJ1-1; D remains ambiguous. CDR1 and CDR2 from the germline V gene are SQVTM and ANQGSEA. The CDR3 sequence is 12 residues long. Deletions cut 7 bases from V and 1 base from J, with 10 bases between. The CDR3 here is CSAPTQNTEAFF. The CDR3 DNA follows: TGCAGCGCACCGACACAGAACACTGAAGCTTTCTTT.

The rearrangement joins TRBV6-8 to TRBJ1-5, with D uncertain. The CDR3 sequence is 16 residues long. Trimming removed 0 bases at V and 6 bases at J, with 15 bases between. Germline CDR1 and CDR2: MNHGY and SAAAGT. CDR3 sequence reads: CASSYSSRPGRQPQHF. CDR3 sequence (DNA): TGTGCCAGCAGTTACTCGAGTAGGCCAGGTCGTCAGCCCCAGCATTTT.